Only a few counts were recorded for the clone carrying this T cell receptor (beta chain). This specimen belongs to a study of T-cell reconstitution after alpha-beta-depleted transplantation in children. Researchers prepared the TCRbeta library using unique molecular identifiers, the study reports. MiXCR, applied by TCRdb to the PCR reads, yields one record per CDR3 protein. The data contain some 550,000 distinct CDR3 sequences, about 17% of them singletons. The J segment lost 2 bases and the V segment lost 7 bases, leaving 10 bases of the junction unmatched. Looked up from germline, CDR1 is SQVTM and CDR2 is ANQGSEA. The CDR3 length is 14 residues.

Sample: PBMCs from the stem cell graft donor, taken from the stem cell graft. The TCR originated in a human donor who donated a stem cell graft to a child with acute lymphoblastic leukemia. The rearrangement joins TRBV29-1 to TRBJ1-1; TRBD1 agrees at 7 bases. CDR3 coding DNA: TGCAGCGCCCTACAGGGGACCTTAAACACTGAAGCTTTCTTT. Residues: CSALQGTLNTEAFF.